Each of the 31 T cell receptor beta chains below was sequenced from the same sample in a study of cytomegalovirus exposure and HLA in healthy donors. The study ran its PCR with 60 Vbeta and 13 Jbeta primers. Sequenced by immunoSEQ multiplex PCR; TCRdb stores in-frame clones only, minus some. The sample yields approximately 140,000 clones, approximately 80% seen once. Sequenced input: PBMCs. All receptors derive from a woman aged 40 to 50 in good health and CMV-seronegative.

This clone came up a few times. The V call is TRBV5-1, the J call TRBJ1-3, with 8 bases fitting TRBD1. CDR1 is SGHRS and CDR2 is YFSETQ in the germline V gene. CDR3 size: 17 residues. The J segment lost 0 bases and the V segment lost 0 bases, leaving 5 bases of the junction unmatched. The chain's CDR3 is CASSLGGGQGSGNTIYF. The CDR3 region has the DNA TGCGCCAGCAGCTTGGGGGGAGGACAGGGCTCTGGAAACACCATATATTTT.

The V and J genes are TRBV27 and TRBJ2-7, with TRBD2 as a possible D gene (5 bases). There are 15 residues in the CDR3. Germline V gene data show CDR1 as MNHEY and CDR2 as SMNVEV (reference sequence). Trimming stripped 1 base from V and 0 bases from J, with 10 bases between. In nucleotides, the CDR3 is TGTGCCAGCAGTTTATTCCGGGAAAGCTCCTACGAGCAGTACTTC. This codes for CASSLFRESSYEQYF.

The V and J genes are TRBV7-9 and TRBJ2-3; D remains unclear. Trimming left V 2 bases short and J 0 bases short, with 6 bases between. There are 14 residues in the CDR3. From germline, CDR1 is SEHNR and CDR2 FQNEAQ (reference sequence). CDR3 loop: CASSLSGSTDTQYF. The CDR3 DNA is TGTGCCAGCAGCTTATCAGGTAGCACAGATACGCAGTATTTT.

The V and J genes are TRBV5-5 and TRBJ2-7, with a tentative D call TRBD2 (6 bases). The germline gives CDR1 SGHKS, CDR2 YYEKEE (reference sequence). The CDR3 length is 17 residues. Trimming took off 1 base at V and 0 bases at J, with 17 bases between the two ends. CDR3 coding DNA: TGTGCCAGCAGCTTGAACCCCGGGCAGACTAGCTCCTACGAGCAGTACTTC. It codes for CASSLNPGQTSSYEQYF.

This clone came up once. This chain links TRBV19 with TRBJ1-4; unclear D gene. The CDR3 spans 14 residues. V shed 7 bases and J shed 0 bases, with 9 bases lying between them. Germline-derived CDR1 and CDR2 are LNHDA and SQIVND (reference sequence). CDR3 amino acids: CASTEPATNEKLFF. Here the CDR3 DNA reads TGTGCCAGTACCGAGCCTGCAACTAATGAAAAACTGTTTTTT.

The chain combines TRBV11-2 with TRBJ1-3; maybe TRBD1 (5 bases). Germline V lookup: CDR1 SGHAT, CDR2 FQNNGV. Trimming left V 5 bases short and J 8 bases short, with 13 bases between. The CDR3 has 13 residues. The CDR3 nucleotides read TGTGCCAGCAGCCTCGGGGGTGGCGACACCATATATTTT. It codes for CASSLGGGDTIYF.

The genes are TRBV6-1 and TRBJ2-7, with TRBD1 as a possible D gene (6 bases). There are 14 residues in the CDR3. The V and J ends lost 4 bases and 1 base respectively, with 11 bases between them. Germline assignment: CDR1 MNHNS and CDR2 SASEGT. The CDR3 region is CASSGRQASYEQYF. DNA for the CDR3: TGTGCCAGCAGTGGCCGACAGGCGTCCTACGAGCAGTACTTC.

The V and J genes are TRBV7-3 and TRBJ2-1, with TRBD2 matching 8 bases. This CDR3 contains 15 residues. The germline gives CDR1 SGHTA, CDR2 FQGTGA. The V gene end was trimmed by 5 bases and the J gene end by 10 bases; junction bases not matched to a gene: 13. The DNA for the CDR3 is TGTGCCAGCAGCCCGCCGGGACTAGGCGGCCAGGAGCAGTTCTTC. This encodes CASSPPGLGGQEQFF.

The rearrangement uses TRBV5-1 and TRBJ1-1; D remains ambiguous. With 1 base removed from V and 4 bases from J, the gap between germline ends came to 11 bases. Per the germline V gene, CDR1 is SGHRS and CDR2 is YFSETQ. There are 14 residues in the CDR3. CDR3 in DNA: TGCGCCAGCAGCTTGAGCCAGGTGGGCACTGAAGCTTTCTTT. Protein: CASSLSQVGTEAFF. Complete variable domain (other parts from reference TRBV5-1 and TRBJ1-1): KAGVTQTPRYLIKTRGQQVTLSCSPISGHRSVSWYQQTPGQGLQFLFEYFSETQRNKGNFPGRFSGRQFSNSRSEMNVSTLELGDSALYLCASSLSQVGTEAFFGQGTRLTVV.

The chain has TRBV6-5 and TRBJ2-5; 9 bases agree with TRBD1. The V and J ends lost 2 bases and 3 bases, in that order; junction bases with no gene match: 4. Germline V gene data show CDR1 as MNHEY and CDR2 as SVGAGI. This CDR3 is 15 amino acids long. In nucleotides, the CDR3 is TGTGCCAGCAGTTACGTCGGACAGGGGAAAGAGACCCAGTACTTC. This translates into CASSYVGQGKETQYF.

The CDR3, as DNA: TGTGCCAGCAGCCCGACAGGGGGTGAAGCTTTCTTT. Its protein product is CASSPTGGEAFF. The chain employs TRBV11-3 and TRBJ1-1, with 9 bases matching TRBD1. Germline-derived CDR1 and CDR2 are SGHNT and YENEEA. This CDR3 is built from 12 residues. Unmatched junction bases numbered 2, after V lost 5 bases and J lost 7 bases.

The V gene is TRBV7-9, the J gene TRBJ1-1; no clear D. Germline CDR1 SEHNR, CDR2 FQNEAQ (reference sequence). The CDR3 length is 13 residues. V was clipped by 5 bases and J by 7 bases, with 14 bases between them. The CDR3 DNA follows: TGTGCCAGCAGCCAACCCCTTGTACTTGAAGCTTTCTTT. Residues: CASSQPLVLEAFF.

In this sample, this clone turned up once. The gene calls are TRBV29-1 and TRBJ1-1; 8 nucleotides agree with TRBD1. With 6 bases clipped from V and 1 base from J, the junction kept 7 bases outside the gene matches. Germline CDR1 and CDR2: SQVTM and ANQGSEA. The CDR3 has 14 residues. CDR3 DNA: TGCAGCGTCACGGGACAGGCGGCGAACACTGAAGCTTTCTTT. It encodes CSVTGQAANTEAFF.

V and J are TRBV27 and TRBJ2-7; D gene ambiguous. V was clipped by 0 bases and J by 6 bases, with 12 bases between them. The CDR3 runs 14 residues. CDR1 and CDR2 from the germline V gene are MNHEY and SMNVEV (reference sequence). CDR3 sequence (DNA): TGTGCCAGCAGTTTATCTCGTCGACTGGGCGAGCAGTACTTC. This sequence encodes CASSLSRRLGEQYF.

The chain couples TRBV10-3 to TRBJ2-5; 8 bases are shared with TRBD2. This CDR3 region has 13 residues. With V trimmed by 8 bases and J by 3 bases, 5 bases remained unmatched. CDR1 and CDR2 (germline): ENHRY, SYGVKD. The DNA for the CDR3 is TGTGCCATCGGGACTAGACCCGAAGAGACCCAGTACTTC. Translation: CAIGTRPEETQYF.

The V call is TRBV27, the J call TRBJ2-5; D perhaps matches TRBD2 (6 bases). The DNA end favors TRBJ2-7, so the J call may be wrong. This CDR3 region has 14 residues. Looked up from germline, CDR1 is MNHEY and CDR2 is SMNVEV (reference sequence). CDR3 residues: CASKPSASSYEQYF. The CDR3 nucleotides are TGTGCCAGCAAACCTAGCGCCAGCTCCTACGAGCAGTACTTC.

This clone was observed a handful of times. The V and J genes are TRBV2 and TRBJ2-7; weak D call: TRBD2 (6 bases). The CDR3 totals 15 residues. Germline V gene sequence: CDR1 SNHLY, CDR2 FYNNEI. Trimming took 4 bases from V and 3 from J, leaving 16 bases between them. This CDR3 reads CASSGWASVDYEQYF. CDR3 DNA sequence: TGTGCCAGCAGTGGGTGGGCTAGCGTGGACTACGAGCAGTACTTC.

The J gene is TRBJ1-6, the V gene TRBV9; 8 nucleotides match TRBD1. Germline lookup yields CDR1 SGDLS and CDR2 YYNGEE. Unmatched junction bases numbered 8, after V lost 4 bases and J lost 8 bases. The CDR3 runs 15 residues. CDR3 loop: CASSSGQGGDSPLHF. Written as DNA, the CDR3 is TGTGCCAGCAGCTCAGGACAGGGAGGCGATTCACCCCTCCACTTT.

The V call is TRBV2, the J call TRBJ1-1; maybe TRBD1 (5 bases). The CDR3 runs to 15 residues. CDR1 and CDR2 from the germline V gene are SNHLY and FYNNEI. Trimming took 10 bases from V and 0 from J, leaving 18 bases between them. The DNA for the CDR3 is TGTGCCACCTCAGCAGAGACAGTCATGAACACTGAAGCTTTCTTT. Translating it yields CATSAETVMNTEAFF.

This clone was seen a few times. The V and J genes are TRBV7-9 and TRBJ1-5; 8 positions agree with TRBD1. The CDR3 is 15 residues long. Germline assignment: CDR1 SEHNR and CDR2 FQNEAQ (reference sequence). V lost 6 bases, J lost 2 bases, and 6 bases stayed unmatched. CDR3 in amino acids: CASSRGQGGNQPQHF. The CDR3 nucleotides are TGTGCCAGCAGTCGAGGACAGGGTGGCAATCAGCCCCAGCATTTT.

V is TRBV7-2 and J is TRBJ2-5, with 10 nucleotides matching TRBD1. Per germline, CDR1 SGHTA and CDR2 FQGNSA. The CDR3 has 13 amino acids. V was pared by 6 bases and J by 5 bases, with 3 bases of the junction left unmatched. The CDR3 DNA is TGTGCCAGCAGGACAGGGGGCGCGGAGACCCAGTACTTC. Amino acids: CASRTGGAETQYF.

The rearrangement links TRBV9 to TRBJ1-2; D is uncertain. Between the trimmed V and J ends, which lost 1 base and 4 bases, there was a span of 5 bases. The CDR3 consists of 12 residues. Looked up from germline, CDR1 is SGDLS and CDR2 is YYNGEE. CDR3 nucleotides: TGTGCCAGCAGCGTACCGGGCTATGGCTACACCTTC. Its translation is CASSVPGYGYTF. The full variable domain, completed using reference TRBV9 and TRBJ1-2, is DSGVTQTPKHLITATGQRVTLRCSPRSGDLSVYWYQQSLDQGLQFLIQYYNGEERAKGNILERFSAQQFPDLHSELNLSSLELGDSALYFCASSVPGYGYTFGSGTRLTVV.

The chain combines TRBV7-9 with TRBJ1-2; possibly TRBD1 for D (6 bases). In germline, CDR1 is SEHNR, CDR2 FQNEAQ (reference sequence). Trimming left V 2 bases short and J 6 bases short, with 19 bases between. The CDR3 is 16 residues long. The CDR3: CASSLLFGPRGNGYTF. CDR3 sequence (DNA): TGTGCCAGCAGCTTATTGTTCGGGCCCAGGGGAAATGGCTACACCTTC.

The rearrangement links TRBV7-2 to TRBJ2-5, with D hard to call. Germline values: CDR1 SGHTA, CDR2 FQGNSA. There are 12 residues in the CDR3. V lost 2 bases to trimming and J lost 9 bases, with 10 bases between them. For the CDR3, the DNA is TGTGCCAGCAGCTTACTTAAGAGATCCCAGTACTTC. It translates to CASSLLKRSQYF.

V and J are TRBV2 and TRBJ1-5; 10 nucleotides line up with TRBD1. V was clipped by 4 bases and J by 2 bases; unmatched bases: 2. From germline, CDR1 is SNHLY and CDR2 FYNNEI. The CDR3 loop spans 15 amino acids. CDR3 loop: CASSGTGGRNQPQHF. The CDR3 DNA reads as TGTGCCAGCAGTGGGACAGGGGGACGCAATCAGCCCCAGCATTTT. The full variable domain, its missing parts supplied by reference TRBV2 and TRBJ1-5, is EPEVTQTPSHQVTQMGQEVILRCVPISNHLYFYWYRQILGQKVEFLVSFYNNEISEKSEIFDDQFSVERPDGSNFTLKIRSTKLEDSAMYFCASSGTGGRNQPQHFGDGTRLSIL.

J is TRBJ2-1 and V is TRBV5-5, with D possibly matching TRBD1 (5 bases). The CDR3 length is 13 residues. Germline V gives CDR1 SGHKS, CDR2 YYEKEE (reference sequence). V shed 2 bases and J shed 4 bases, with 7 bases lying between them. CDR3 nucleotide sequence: TGTGCCAGCAGCTTTGACAGTTACAATGAGCAGTTCTTC. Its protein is CASSFDSYNEQFF.

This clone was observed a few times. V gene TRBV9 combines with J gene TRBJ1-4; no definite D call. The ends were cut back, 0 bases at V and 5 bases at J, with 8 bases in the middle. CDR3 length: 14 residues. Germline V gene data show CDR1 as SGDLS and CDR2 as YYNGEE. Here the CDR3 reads CASSVGYSNEKLFF. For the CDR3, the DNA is TGTGCCAGCAGCGTAGGTTATTCGAATGAAAAACTGTTTTTT.

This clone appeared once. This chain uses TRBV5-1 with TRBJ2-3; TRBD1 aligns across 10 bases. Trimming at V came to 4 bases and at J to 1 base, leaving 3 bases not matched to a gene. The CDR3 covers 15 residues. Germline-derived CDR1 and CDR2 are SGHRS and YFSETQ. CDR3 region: CASSDGTGGTDTQYF. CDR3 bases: TGCGCCAGCAGCGACGGGACAGGGGGCACAGATACGCAGTATTTT. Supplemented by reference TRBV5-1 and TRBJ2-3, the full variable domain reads KAGVTQTPRYLIKTRGQQVTLSCSPISGHRSVSWYQQTPGQGLQFLFEYFSETQRNKGNFPGRFSGRQFSNSRSEMNVSTLELGDSALYLCASSDGTGGTDTQYFGPGTRLTVL.

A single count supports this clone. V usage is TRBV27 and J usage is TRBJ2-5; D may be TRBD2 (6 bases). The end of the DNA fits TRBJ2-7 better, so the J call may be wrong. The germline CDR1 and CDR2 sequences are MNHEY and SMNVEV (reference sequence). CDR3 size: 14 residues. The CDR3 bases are TGTGCCAGCAGTTTGGCGGGGCGCAGAGACGAGCAGTACTTC. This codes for CASSLAGRRDEQYF.

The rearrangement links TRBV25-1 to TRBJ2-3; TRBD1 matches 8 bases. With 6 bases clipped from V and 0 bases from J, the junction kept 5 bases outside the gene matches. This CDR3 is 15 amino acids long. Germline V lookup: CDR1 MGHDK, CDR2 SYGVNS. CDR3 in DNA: TGTGCCAGCAGGGGGGACAGGTTCAGCACAGATACGCAGTATTTT. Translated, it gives CASRGDRFSTDTQYF.

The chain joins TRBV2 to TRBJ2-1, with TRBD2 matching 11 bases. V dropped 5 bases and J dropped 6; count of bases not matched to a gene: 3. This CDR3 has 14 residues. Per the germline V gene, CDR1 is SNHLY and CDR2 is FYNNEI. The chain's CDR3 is CASSRTSGPNEQFF. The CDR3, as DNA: TGTGCCAGCAGTAGGACTAGCGGGCCCAATGAGCAGTTCTTC.